This T cell receptor (beta chain) was observed in a study of T cell responses to AZD1222 COVID-19 vaccine. Study-wide results and limits: Spike-specific TCR repertoires showed rising breadth and depth after two AZD1222 doses.

This clone was counted once. Its antigen is not known. Second-dose intervals of approximately 4 or approximately 12 weeks were pooled. TCRdb keeps only in-frame clones here, not all; method: immunoSEQ multiplex PCR. The sample shows some 73,000 clones, 80% to 90% of them seen only once. V was pared by 4 bases and J by 3 bases, with 8 bases between. CDR3 length equals 13 residues. Germline V lookup: CDR1 SGHRS, CDR2 YFSETQ. The receptor was isolated from an adult who received the AZD1222 COVID-19 vaccine. The genes are TRBV5-1 and TRBJ2-1, with D possibly TRBD1 on 5 matching bases. Here the sequenced sample was peripheral blood, taken 28 days after the second AZD1222 dose. The CDR3 nucleotides are TGCGCCAGCAGCATCGACAGCTACAATGAGCAGTTCTTC. Protein: CASSIDSYNEQFF. Combining the CDR3 with reference TRBV5-1 and TRBJ2-1 gives the whole variable domain KAGVTQTPRYLIKTRGQQVTLSCSPISGHRSVSWYQQTPGQGLQFLFEYFSETQRNKGNFPGRFSGRQFSNSRSEMNVSTLELGDSALYLCASSIDSYNEQFFGPGTRLTVL.